What follows is one T cell receptor beta chain and its context. Antigen specificity is unknown. The sample is drawn from a study of PD-L1 blockade in urothelial cancer. Across the study: Prior chemotherapy regimens per patient numbered 0 to 3. At 6 weeks and at 3 weeks (second dose) after treatment start, blood was analyzed.

V dropped 4 bases and J dropped 2 bases, with 15 bases sitting between them. CDR3 length equals 15 residues. Germline lookup yields CDR1 SGHRS and CDR2 YFSETQ. Assay: immunoSEQ multiplex PCR; the TCRdb copy retains only in-frame clones and omits some. The sample has some 120,000 clones; 80% to 95% are singletons. Study outcomes and limitations: Blood TCR clonality below the median before treatment was a predictor of better survival.

Time point defined: peripheral blood 6 weeks after treatment start. The study enrolled patients with locally advanced or metastatic urothelial carcinoma. The genes are TRBV5-1 and TRBJ2-5, with D possibly being TRBD2 (5 bases). This clonotype was obtained from a man aged 60 to 75 with urothelial cancer. The source material was PBMCs, sampled around atezolizumab (anti-PD-L1) treatment. The DNA of the CDR3 is TGCGCCAGCAGCGACCAAAGCGGTCCACAAGAGACCCAGTACTTC. Residues: CASSDQSGPQETQYF.